This T cell receptor beta chain was sequenced in a study of lymphopenia after photon versus proton radiotherapy. Study-wide results and limits: Post-nadir diversity loss with photons came from oligoclonal expansion, particularly CD8+ Temra cells. In patients who died, overall survival fell as post-nadir TCR diversity dropped more. Under photons, naive T cells and diversity fell while effector/memory populations rose.

A remark on this clone: What it recognizes is unknown.

Clones were read by immunoSEQ multiplex PCR, and TCRdb kept only the in-frame ones, dropping some. Counted here are roughly 65,000 clones, approximately 91% occurring once; the ten biggest clones make up approximately 2.9%. Germline assignment: CDR1 SNHLY and CDR2 FYNNEI. The CDR3 spans 15 residues. V dropped 2 bases and J dropped 3 bases, with 14 bases sitting between them. The genes are TRBV2 and TRBJ2-7; D is possibly TRBD1 or TRBD2 (5 bases each). The TCR sequence derives from a woman in her 70s with pancreatic cancer. The source was peripheral blood, collected from a patient treated with photon-based radiotherapy. CDR3 in amino acids: CASSESPGRIYEQYF. In nucleotides, the CDR3 is TGTGCCAGCAGTGAAAGCCCGGGACGGATCTACGAGCAGTACTTC.